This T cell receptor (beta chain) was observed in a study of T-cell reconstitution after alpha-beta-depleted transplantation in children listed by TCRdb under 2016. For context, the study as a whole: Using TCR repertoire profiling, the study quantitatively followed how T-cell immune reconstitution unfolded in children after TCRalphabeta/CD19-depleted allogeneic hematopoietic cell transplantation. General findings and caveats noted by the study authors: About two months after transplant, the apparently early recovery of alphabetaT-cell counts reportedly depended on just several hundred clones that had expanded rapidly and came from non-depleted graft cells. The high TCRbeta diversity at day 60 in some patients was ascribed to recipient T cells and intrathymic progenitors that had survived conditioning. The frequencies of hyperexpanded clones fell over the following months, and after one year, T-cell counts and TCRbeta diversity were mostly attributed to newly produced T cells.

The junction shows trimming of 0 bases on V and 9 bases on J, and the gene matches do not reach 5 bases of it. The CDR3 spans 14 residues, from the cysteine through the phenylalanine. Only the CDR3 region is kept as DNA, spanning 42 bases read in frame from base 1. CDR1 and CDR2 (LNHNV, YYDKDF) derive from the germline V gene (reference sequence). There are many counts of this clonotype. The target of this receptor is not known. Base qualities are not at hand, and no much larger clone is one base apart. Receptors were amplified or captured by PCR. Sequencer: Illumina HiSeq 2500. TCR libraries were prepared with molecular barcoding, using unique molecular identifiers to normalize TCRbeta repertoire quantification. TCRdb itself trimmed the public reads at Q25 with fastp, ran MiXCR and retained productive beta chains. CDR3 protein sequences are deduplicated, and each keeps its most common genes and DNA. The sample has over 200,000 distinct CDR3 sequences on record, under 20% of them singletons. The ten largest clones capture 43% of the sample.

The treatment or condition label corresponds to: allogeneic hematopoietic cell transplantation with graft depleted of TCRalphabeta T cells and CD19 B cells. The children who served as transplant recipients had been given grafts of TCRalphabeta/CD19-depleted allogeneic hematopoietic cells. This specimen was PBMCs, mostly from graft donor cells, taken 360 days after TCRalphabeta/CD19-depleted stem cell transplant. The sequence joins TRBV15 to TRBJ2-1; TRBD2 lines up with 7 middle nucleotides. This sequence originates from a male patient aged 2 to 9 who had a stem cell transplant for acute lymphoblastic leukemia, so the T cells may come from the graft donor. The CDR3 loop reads CATSRDRGDGEQFF. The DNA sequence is TGTGCCACCAGCAGAGATCGGGGGGACGGTGAGCAGTTCTTC.